Included here is one T cell receptor beta chain sequence, with context. Its cognate antigen is unknown. Clones were sequenced by immunoSEQ multiplex PCR, and TCRdb holds only the in-frame ones, with some missing. The sample holds about 120,000 clones, 92% seen once. CDR1 and CDR2 from the germline V gene are LGHNA and YSLEER. The V and J ends lost 2 bases and 3 bases, in that order; junction bases with no gene match: 4. CDR3 length: 16 residues. The source of the sample is a study of T cell responses to AZD1222 COVID-19 vaccine. Study overall: Pooled together were second doses at about 4 or about 12 weeks. Whole-study results and caveats: Increases in Spike-specific TCR breadth and depth were seen after two AZD1222 doses.

The sequenced sample was peripheral blood, obtained on day 0 of AZD1222 vaccination. This receptor was obtained from an adult in good health. The genes are TRBV4-3 and TRBJ2-1; 10 bases line up with TRBD2. The CDR3 spells CASSQHSSGGYNEQFF. In nucleotides, the CDR3 is TGCGCCAGCAGCCAACATTCTAGCGGGGGCTACAATGAGCAGTTCTTC.